This T cell receptor (beta chain) stems from a study of T cell repertoires in cytomegalovirus infection. Study-wide context: Carrying CMV and the relevant HLA type showed in public TCR beta signatures.

TCRdb re-derived calls from the reads in MiXCR, one entry per CDR3 protein. The repertoire includes around 450,000 distinct CDR3 sequences, under 40% of them detected once, and approximately 14% sits in the top ten. CDR1 is SGHNT, CDR2 YENEEA, per germline. The length of the CDR3 is 13 residues. V gave up 3 bases and J gave up 9 bases, with 9 bases separating them. This clonotype has a count of ten or more. This receptor was taken from a human donor in good health (CMV status not recorded). Some clones in this sample may be carry-over from other donors' samples. The chain joins TRBV11-3 to TRBJ1-6, with D hard to call. The specimen sequenced was PBMCs. This chain's CDR3 is CASSFAFGSPLHF. Written as DNA, the CDR3 is TGTGCCAGCAGCTTTGCTTTCGGTTCACCCCTCCACTTT. The full variable domain, completed using reference TRBV11-3 and TRBJ1-6, is EAGVVQSPRYKIIEKKQPVAFWCNPISGHNTLYWYLQNLGQGPELLIRYENEEAVDDSQLPKDRFSAERLKGVDSTLKIQPAELGDSAVYLCASSFAFGSPLHFGNGTRLTVT.